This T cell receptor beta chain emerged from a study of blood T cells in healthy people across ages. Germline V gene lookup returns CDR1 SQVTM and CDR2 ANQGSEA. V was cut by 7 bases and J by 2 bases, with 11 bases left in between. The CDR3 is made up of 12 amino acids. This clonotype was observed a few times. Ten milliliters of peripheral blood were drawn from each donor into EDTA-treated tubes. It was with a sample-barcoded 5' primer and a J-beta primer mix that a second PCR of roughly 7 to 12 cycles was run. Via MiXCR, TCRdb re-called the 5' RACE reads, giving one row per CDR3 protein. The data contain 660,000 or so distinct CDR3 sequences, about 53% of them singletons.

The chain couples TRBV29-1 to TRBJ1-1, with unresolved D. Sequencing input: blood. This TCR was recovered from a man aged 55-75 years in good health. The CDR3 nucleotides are TGCAGCGGATCAGGCATAAACACTGAAGCTTTCTTT. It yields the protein CSGSGINTEAFF.